These 17 T cell receptor beta chains came from one sample sequenced in a study of CD8 T cells in ankylosing spondylitis. TCRdb recomputed calls from the 5' RACE reads with MiXCR, one row per CDR3 protein. The data hold hundreds of thousands of distinct CDR3 sequences, with less than 25% observed a single time. The sequenced material came from blood, either unsorted or a sorted T cell fraction (not recorded which). The receptors originated from a female donor with ankylosing spondylitis or in good health (not recorded which).

This chain joins TRBV27 and TRBJ2-7; TRBD2 might be the D (5 bases). This CDR3 spans 15 amino acids. Germline CDR1 MNHEY, CDR2 SMNVEV (reference sequence). With 4 bases removed from V and 0 bases from J, the gap between germline ends came to 13 bases. The DNA for the CDR3 is TGTGCCAGCAGTTATGCGCGGACTTACTCCTACGAGCAGTACTTC. This encodes CASSYARTYSYEQYF.

This clonotype was observed a few times. The V and J genes are TRBV11-2 and TRBJ2-7; D may match TRBD1 or TRBD2 (5 bases each). The V gene's germline CDR1 is SGHAT and CDR2 FQNNGV. The germline V and J ends were trimmed by 5 bases and 6 bases, with 20 bases remaining between them. The CDR3 length is 15 residues. The CDR3, as DNA: TGTGCCAGCAGCACACGCCGGGACCACTCAGCCGAGCAGTACTTC. Residues: CASSTRRDHSAEQYF.

The chain couples TRBV4-1 to TRBJ2-4; 7 bases are a match to TRBD2. The CDR3 covers 18 residues. Germline CDR1 is MGHRA and CDR2 is YSYEKL. Trimming cost V 3 bases and J 4 bases; bases outside gene matches: 15. The CDR3 protein is CASSHPAVGGEPKNIQYF. The CDR3 coding sequence is TGCGCCAGCAGCCACCCTGCTGTGGGGGGGGAGCCAAAAAACATTCAGTACTTC.

The rearrangement joins TRBV20-1 to TRBJ2-7; maybe TRBD1 (6 bases). Germline V gene sequence: CDR1 DFQATT, CDR2 SNEGSKA (reference sequence). V was shortened by 5 bases and J by 2 bases, with 13 bases between the two germline ends. The CDR3 has 13 amino acids. CDR3 DNA sequence: TGCAGTGCTCCAAGGACAGCCACCTACGAGCAGTACTTC. This sequence encodes CSAPRTATYEQYF.

V is TRBV5-6 and J is TRBJ2-5; the match to TRBD2 covers 9 bases. Losses at the gene ends were 4 bases for V and 3 bases for J; bases not matched to a gene: 13. The germline V gene encodes CDR1 SGHDT and CDR2 YYEEEE. This CDR3 is 17 amino acids long. DNA of the CDR3: TGTGCCAGCAGCCTATCCCGCGGGAGGGCTCCCAAAGAGACCCAGTACTTC. Encoded protein: CASSLSRGRAPKETQYF. The whole variable domain, filled in from reference TRBV5-6 and TRBJ2-5, reads DAGVTQSPTHLIKTRGQQVTLRCSPKSGHDTVSWYQQALGQGPQFIFQYYEEEERQRGNFPDRFSGHQFPNYSSELNVNALLLGDSALYLCASSLSRGRAPKETQYFGPGTRLLVL.

The chain is built from TRBV5-1 and TRBJ2-2; D may correspond to TRBD1 or TRBD2 (5 bases each). In germline, CDR1 is SGHRS, CDR2 YFSETQ. The CDR3 sequence is 16 residues long. Trimming took off 4 bases at V and 3 bases at J, with 16 bases between the two ends. CDR3 sequence: CASSPGAGVDTGELFF. The CDR3 DNA follows: TGCGCCAGCAGCCCCGGGGCAGGTGTGGACACCGGGGAGCTGTTTTTT.

The V gene is TRBV7-2, the J gene TRBJ1-2; TRBD1 aligns across 10 bases. V lost 3 bases, J lost 6 bases, and 7 bases stayed unmatched. In germline, CDR1 is SGHTA, CDR2 FQGNSA. The CDR3 runs to 15 residues. CDR3 sequence (DNA): TGTGCCAGCAGCTTGGCCGGGACAGGGGCTAATGGCTACACCTTC. It codes for CASSLAGTGANGYTF.

This clonotype has a handful of counts. The gene calls are TRBV10-3 and TRBJ2-2; D gene unclear. Trimming stripped 7 bases from V and 3 bases from J, with 12 bases between. Germline V lookup: CDR1 ENHRY, CDR2 SYGVKD. This CDR3 is built from 14 residues. The DNA for the CDR3 is TGTGCCATCACCCCCGGCAGAGACACCGGGGAGCTGTTTTTT. It translates to CAITPGRDTGELFF.

This clonotype was seen more than once but under ten times. J is TRBJ2-3 and V is TRBV6-1; maybe TRBD1 (6 bases). Germline CDR1 is MNHNS and CDR2 is SASEGT. V was shortened by 6 bases and J by 9 bases, with 25 bases between the two germline ends. There are 16 residues in the CDR3. CDR3 coding DNA: TGTGCCAGCAGCCCCCCCGGGACACCCTCGCAAGGGACGCAGTATTTT. This sequence encodes CASSPPGTPSQGTQYF.

The gene calls are TRBV28 and TRBJ2-1; D call uncertain. Trimming stripped 2 bases from V and 6 bases from J, with 14 bases between. The CDR3 covers 15 residues. Looked up from germline, CDR1 is MDHEN and CDR2 is SYDVKM. The CDR3 sequence: CASSLVSPGINEQFF. DNA of the CDR3: TGTGCCAGCAGTTTAGTCTCCCCAGGTATCAATGAGCAGTTCTTC.

This clonotype was observed a handful of times. This chain links TRBV7-2 with TRBJ2-1; TRBD1 might be the D (5 bases). V was shortened by 2 bases and J by 8 bases, with 10 bases between the two germline ends. The CDR3 is made up of 13 amino acids. CDR1 is SGHTA, CDR2 FQGNSA, per germline. The CDR3 nucleotides are TGTGCCAGCAGCTTAAGACAGTGGGATGAGCAGTTCTTC. Residues: CASSLRQWDEQFF. Combining the CDR3 with reference TRBV7-2 and TRBJ2-1 gives the whole variable domain GAGVSQSPSNKVTEKGKDVELRCDPISGHTALYWYRQSLGQGLEFLIYFQGNSAPDKSGLPSDRFSAERTGGSVSTLTIQRTQQEDSAVYLCASSLRQWDEQFFGPGTRLTVL.

This clonotype was counted at least ten times. The chain combines TRBV7-2 with TRBJ2-7; no firm D call. This CDR3 spans 13 amino acids. Between the trimmed V and J ends, which lost 0 bases and 1 base, there was a span of 4 bases. Germline CDR1 SGHTA, CDR2 FQGNSA. The chain's CDR3 is CASSLARSYEQYF. The CDR3 DNA reads as TGTGCCAGCAGCTTAGCGCGTTCCTACGAGCAGTACTTC.

The chain combines TRBV6-1 with TRBJ2-7; TRBD1 agrees at 8 bases. The V gene's germline CDR1 is MNHNS and CDR2 SASEGT. V trimming: 7 bases; J trimming: 3 bases; junction bases outside the gene matches: 11. This CDR3 has 15 residues. CDR3 protein: CASNLDRGSLYEQYF. DNA for the CDR3: TGTGCCAGCAATCTAGACAGGGGCTCCCTCTACGAGCAGTACTTC.

This chain connects TRBV20-1 to TRBJ1-2; possible D gene TRBD1, 5 bases. The V and J ends lost 5 bases and 4 bases respectively, with 11 bases between them. From germline, CDR1 is DFQATT and CDR2 SNEGSKA (reference sequence). This CDR3 contains 12 residues. The DNA for the CDR3 is TGCAGTGCTTTGGACACCTCCTATGGCTACACCTTC. The encoded protein is CSALDTSYGYTF.

CDR3 DNA: TGTGCCACCAGCAGAGATAACGGGGGGGGATACAATGAGCAGTTCTTC. Its translation is CATSRDNGGGYNEQFF. This rearrangement joins TRBV15 to TRBJ2-1; TRBD2 aligns across 8 bases. The J segment lost 4 bases and the V segment lost 0 bases, leaving 5 bases of the junction unmatched. The CDR3 has 16 amino acids. Germline-derived CDR1 and CDR2 are LNHNV and YYDKDF (reference sequence).

This clonotype was seen ten or more times. The chain recombines TRBV29-1 with TRBJ1-1; TRBD1 aligns across 7 bases. The CDR3 has 14 residues. The V gene's germline CDR1 is SQVTM and CDR2 ANQGSEA. V shed 5 bases and J 1 base; nucleotides not matched to a gene: 7. CDR3: CSVQNRGTNTEAFF. CDR3 bases: TGCAGCGTTCAGAACAGGGGCACGAACACTGAAGCTTTCTTT.

The CDR3 sequence is CAWIPGSYEQYF. CDR3 in DNA: TGTGCCTGGATTCCGGGTTCCTACGAGCAGTACTTC. The chain couples TRBV30 to TRBJ2-7; D gene ambiguous. The CDR3 length is 12 residues. The V end was cut by 4 bases, the J end by 1 base, with 8 bases between. Germline V CDR1 and CDR2: GTSNPN, SVGIG (reference sequence).